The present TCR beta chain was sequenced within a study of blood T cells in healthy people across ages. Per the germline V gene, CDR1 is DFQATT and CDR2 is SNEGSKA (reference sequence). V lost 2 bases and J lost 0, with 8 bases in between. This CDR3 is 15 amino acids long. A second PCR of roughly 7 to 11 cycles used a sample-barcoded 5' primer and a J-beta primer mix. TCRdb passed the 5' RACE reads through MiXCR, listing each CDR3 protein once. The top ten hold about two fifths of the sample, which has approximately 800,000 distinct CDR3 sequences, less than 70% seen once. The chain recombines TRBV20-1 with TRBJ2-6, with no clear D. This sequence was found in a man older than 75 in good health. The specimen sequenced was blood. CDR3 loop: CSARSWVSGANVLTF. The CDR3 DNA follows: TGCAGTGCTAGATCCTGGGTCTCTGGGGCCAACGTCCTGACTTTC.